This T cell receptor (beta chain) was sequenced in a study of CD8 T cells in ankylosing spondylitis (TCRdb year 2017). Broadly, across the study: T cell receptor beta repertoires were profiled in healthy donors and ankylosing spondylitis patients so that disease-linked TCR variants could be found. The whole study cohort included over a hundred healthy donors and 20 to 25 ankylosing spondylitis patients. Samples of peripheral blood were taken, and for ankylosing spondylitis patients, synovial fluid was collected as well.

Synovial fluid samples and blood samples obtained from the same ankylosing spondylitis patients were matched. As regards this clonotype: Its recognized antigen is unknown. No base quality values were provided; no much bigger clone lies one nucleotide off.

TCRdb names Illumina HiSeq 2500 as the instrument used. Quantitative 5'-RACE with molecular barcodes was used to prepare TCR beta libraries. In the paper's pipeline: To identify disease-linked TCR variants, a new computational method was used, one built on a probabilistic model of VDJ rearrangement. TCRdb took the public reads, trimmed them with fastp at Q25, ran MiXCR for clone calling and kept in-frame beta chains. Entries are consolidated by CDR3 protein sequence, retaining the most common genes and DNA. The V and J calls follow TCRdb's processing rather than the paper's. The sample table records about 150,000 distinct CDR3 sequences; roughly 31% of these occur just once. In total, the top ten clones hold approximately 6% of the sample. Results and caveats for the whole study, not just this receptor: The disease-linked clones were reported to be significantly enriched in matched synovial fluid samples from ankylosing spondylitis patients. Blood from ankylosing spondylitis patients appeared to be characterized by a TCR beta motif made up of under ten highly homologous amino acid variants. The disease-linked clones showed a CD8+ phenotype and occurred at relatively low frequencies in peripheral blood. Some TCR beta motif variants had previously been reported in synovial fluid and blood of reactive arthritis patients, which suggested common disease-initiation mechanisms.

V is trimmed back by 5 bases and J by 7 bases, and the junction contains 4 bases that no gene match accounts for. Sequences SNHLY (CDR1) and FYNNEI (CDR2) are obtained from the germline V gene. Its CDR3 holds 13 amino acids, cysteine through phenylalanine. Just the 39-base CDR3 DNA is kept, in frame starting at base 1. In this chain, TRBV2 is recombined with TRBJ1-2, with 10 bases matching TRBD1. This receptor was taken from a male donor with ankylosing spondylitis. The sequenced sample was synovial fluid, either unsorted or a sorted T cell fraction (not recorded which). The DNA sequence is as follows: TGTGCCAGCAGTCGACAGGGGGCGAGTGGCTACACCTTC. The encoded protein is CASSRQGASGYTF.